This TCR beta chain was recorded in a study of shared clonotypes between healthy human individuals. The investigators split CD4+ cells into a CD45RA+ naive subset and a CD45RA-negative memory subset. Germline V gene sequence: CDR1 SGHNT, CDR2 YENEEA. V was shortened by 3 bases and J by 6 bases, with 7 bases between the two germline ends. The CDR3 sequence is 12 residues long. Method: immunoSEQ multiplex PCR; TCRdb's copy keeps in-frame clones and lacks some. Here the sample spans approximately 2,300,000 clones, 85% to 95% being singletons. Points on this clone: The antigen remains unidentified. Additional DNA sequences in this sample encode the identical CDR3.

Study-wide results and caveats: Represented diversity, genetic and exposure-history alike, was limited by few donors. Estimated richness was generally greater in naive than memory subsets. Of the naive CD4 clonotypes, roughly 5.5% were shared across a handful of donors.

Sequences were obtained from naive CD4+ T cells from PBMCs. Subset described: CD45RA+ positively selected. The clonotype originates from a young man in good health. Some clones in this sample may be carry-over from other donors' samples. The chain recombines TRBV11-3 with TRBJ2-3; D tentatively reads TRBD1 or TRBD2 (5 bases each). The CDR3 nucleotides read TGTGCCAGCAGCTTGGGGGTTGATACGCAGTATTTT. Translated: CASSLGVDTQYF. Variable domain in full (rest from reference TRBV11-3 and TRBJ2-3): EAGVVQSPRYKIIEKKQPVAFWCNPISGHNTLYWYLQNLGQGPELLIRYENEEAVDDSQLPKDRFSAERLKGVDSTLKIQPAELGDSAVYLCASSLGVDTQYFGPGTRLTVL.